This T cell receptor (beta chain) comes out of a study of blood T cell repertoires in COVID-19 (TCRdb year 2020). For the study in its entirety: Collaborator samples came from the United States, Italy and Spain and covered acute and convalescent phases of COVID-19. The material from the prospective study consisted of cDNA or gDNA derived from T cells, B-cell-depleted T cells, or PBMCs. Subjects who had been exposed to COVID-19, were actively infected with it, or had recovered from it provided the deeply sampled blood TCRbeta repertoires that made up the dataset. The repertoires were released in a freely available public database intended as a resource for research on the immune response to SARS-CoV-2. Where HLA class I and class II types were available, the types were taken from metadata supplied by the sample provider, not from assay-based typing. Sample metadata almost always included a de-identified subject ID, COVID-19 status, age in years and sex. The samples were drawn from the first 160 participants of the ongoing ImmuneRACE study and from some 1,300 subjects provided by 6 global collaborators. Findings and caveats that apply to the study as a whole: How much clinical and demographic metadata was included differed by source and by participant, and the metadata was provided uncurated.

Participants in the prospective study were enrolled through a virtual design, were aged 18 to 89 years, and lived in roughly 26 United States geographic areas. To assign participants to cohorts, the prospective study relied on clinical history that participants themselves reported in a screening survey and a study questionnaire. Recovered participants in ImmuneRACE Cohort 3 were defined by two consecutive negative NP/OP PCR tests, clearance by a healthcare professional, or resolution of symptoms. Each participant in the prospective study had whole blood, serum and a nasopharyngeal or oropharyngeal swab collected by mobile phlebotomists. Prospective study participants could optionally give additional blood draws and questionnaires over an approximately two-month period. Before DNA extraction, blood samples from the prospective study were shipped at room temperature or frozen. The table lists this clone with a few counts. The specificity of this receptor is unknown. Nothing much larger sits one base from this clone, and base qualities are not available.

TCRbeta CDR3 regions were amplified from genomic DNA using the immunoSEQ Assay, a bias-controlled multiplex PCR. The authors' pipeline ran thus. The number of nucleated cells in each sample was estimated by amplification of reference gene primers within the assay. To quantify the absolute abundance of each unique TCRbeta CDR3 rearrangement, sequence reads were collapsed and filtered. For each sample, productive Simpson clonality was calculated by taking the square root of Simpson's diversity index across productive rearrangements. TCRdb provides this immuneACCESS table in a form limited to in-frame rearrangements. Some clones are lacking; in checked studies, under half of them reflect an unresolved V gene, and why the rest are absent is not known. The DNA gave D and trimming, while V, J and clone size come from that table. This sample is represented by around 300,000 clones; roughly 85% of them were singletons. The ten largest account for about 5.7% of the sample.

The source is a woman aged 40 to 49 who had recovered from COVID-19. Sequenced input: PBMCs or T cells enriched from blood (not recorded which).

The CDR3 sequence is CASSFGDAGNTIYF. The nucleotide sequence is given as TGTGCCAGCAGCTTCGGAGATGCTGGAAACACCATATATTTT. The chain was built from TRBV7-9 and TRBJ1-3, with no reliable assignment of the D segment. The trim is 3 bases for V and 2 bases for J, with a gap of 8 bases between the germline ends. Reading from cysteine to phenylalanine, the CDR3 counts 14 amino acids. Of the read, only the CDR3 DNA is kept; its 42 bases are in frame from base 1. The germline V gene encodes CDR1 SEHNR and CDR2 FQNEAQ (reference sequence).